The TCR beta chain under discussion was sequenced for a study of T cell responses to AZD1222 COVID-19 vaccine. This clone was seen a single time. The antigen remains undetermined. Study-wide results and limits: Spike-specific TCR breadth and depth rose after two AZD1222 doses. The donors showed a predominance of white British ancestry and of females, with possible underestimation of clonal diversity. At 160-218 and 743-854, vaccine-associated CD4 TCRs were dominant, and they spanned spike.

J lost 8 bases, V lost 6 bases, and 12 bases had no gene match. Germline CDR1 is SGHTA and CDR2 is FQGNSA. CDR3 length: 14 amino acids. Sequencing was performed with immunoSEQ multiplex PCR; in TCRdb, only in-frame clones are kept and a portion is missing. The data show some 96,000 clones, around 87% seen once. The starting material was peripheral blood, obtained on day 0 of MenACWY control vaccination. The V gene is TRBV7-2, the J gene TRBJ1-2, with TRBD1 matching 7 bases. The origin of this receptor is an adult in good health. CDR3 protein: CASSLGQPLGGYTF. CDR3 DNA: TGTGCCAGCAGTTTGGGACAGCCCCTCGGGGGCTACACCTTC.